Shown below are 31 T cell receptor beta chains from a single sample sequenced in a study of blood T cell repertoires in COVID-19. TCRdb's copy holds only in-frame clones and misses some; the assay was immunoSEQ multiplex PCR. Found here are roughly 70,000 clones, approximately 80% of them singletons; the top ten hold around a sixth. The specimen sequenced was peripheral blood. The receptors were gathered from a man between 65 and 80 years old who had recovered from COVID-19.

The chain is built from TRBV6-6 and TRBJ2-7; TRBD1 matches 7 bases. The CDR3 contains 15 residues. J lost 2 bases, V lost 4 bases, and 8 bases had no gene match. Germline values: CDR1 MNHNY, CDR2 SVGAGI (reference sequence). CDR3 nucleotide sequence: TGTGCCAGCAGTTTCTCCGGGACAGAACCCTACGAGCAGTACTTC. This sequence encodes CASSFSGTEPYEQYF.

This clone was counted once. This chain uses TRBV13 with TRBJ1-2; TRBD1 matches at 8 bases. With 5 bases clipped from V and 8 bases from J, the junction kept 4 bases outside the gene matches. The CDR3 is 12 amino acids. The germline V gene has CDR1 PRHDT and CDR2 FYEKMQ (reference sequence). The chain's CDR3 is CASSRDRRGYTF. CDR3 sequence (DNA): TGTGCCAGCAGCCGGGACAGGAGGGGCTACACCTTC.

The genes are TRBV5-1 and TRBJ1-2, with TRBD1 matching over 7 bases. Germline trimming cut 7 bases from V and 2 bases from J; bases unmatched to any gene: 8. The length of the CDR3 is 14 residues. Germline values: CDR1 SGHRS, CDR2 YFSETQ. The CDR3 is CASRIRTGNYGYTF. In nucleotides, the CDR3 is TGCGCCAGCCGTATAAGGACAGGCAACTATGGCTACACCTTC.

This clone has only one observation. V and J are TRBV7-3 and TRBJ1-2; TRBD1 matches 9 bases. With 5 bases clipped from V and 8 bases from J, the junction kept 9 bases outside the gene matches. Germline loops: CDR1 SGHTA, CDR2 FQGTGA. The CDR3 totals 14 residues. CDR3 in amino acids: CASSPQGQGRGYTF. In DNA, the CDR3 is TGTGCCAGCAGCCCGCAGGGACAGGGCCGCGGCTACACCTTC. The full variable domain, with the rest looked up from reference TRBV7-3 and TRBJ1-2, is GAGVSQTPSNKVTEKGKYVELRCDPISGHTALYWYRQSLGQGPEFLIYFQGTGAADDSGLPNDRFFAVRPEGSVSTLKIQRTERGDSAVYLCASSPQGQGRGYTFGSGTRLTVV.

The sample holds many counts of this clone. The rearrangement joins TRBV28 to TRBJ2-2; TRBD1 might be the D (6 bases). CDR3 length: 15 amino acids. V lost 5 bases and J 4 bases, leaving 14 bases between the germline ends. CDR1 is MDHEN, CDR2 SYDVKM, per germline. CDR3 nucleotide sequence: TGTGCCAGCAGTGCGAACAGGGTCCTCACCGGGGAGCTGTTTTTT. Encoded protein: CASSANRVLTGELFF.

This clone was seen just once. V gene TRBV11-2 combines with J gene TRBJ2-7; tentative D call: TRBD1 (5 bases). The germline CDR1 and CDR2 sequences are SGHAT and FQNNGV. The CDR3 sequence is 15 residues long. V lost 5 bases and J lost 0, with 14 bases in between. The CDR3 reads CASSLLAGISYEQYF. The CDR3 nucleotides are TGTGCCAGCAGCCTCCTCGCAGGGATCTCCTACGAGCAGTACTTC.

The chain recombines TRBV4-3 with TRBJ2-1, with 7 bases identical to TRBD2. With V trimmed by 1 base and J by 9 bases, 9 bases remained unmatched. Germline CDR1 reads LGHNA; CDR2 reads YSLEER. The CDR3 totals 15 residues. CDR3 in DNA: TGCGCCAGCAGCCAAGCAAGAGGGAGGGCCGTTGAGCAGTTCTTC. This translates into CASSQARGRAVEQFF.

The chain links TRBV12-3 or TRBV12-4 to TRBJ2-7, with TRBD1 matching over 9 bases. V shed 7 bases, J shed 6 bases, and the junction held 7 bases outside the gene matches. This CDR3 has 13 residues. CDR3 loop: CASTRGQGGEQYF. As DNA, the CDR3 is TGTGCCAGCACCCGGGGACAGGGCGGCGAGCAGTACTTC.

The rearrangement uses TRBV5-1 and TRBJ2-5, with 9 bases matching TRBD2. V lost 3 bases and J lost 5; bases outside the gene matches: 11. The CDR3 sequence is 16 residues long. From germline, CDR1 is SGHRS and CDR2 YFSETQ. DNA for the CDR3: TGCGCCAGCAGCTCCGTTGCTAGCGGGGAGGGCGAGACCCAGTACTTC. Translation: CASSSVASGEGETQYF.

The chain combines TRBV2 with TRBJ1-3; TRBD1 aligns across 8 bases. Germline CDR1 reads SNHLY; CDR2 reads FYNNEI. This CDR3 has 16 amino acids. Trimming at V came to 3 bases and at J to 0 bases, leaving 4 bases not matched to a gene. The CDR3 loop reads CASSDLTGDSGNTIYF. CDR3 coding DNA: TGTGCCAGCAGTGACCTGACAGGGGACTCTGGAAACACCATATATTTT.

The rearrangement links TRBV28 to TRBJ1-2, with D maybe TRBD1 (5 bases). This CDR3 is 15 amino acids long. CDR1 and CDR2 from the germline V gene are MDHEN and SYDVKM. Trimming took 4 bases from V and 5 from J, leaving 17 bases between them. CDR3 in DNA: TGTGCCAGCAGTTATTCTCCCGGGGAGGGGTATGGCTACACCTTC. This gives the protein CASSYSPGEGYGYTF.

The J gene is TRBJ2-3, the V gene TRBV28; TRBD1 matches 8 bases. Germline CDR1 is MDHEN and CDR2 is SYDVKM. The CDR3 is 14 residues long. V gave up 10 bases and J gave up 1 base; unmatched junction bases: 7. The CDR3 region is CATRMTGGTDTQYF. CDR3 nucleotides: TGTGCCACCCGCATGACAGGGGGCACAGATACGCAGTATTTT.

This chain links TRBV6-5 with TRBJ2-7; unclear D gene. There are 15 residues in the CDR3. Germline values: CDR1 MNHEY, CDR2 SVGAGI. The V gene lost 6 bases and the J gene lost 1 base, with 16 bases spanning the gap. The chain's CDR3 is CASSLVGSTSYEQYF. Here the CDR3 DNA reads TGTGCCAGCAGCCTAGTTGGGTCTACATCCTACGAGCAGTACTTC.

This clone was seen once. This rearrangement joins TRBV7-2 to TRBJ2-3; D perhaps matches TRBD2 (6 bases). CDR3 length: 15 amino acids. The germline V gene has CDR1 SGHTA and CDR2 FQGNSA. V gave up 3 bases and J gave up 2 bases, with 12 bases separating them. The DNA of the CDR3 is TGTGCCAGCAGCTTGAGGCGGGAAGACACAGATACGCAGTATTTT. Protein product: CASSLRREDTDTQYF. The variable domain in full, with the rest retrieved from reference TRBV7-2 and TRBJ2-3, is GAGVSQSPSNKVTEKGKDVELRCDPISGHTALYWYRQSLGQGLEFLIYFQGNSAPDKSGLPSDRFSAERTGGSVSTLTIQRTQQEDSAVYLCASSLRREDTDTQYFGPGTRLTVL.

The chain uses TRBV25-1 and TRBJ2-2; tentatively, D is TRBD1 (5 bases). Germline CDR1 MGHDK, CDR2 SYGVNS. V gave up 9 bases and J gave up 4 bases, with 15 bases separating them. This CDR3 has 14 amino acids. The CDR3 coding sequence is TGTGCCAGTAAGACAGACCGACGCACCGGGGAGCTGTTTTTT. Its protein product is CASKTDRRTGELFF. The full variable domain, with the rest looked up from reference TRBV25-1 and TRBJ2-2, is EADIYQTPRYLVIGTGKKITLECSQTMGHDKMYWYQQDPGMELHLIHYSYGVNSTEKGDLSSESTVSRIRTEHFPLTLESARPSHTSQYLCASKTDRRTGELFFGEGSRLTVL.

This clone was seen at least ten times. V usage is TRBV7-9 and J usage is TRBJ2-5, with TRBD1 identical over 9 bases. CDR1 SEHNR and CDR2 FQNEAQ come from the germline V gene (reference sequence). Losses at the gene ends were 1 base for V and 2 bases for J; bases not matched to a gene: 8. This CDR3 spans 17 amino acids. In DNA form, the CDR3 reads TGTGCCAGCAGCTTAGATGTGGGGACAGGGAATCAAGAGACCCAGTACTTC. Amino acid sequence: CASSLDVGTGNQETQYF.

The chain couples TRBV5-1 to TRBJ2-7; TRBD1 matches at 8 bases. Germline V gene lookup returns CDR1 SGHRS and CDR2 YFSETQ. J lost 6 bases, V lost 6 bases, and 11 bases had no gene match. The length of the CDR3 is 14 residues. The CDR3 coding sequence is TGCGCCAGCAACTTAGACAGGGGAAGCGGCGAGCAGTACTTC. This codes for CASNLDRGSGEQYF. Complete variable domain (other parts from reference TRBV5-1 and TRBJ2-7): KAGVTQTPRYLIKTRGQQVTLSCSPISGHRSVSWYQQTPGQGLQFLFEYFSETQRNKGNFPGRFSGRQFSNSRSEMNVSTLELGDSALYLCASNLDRGSGEQYFGPGTRLTVT.

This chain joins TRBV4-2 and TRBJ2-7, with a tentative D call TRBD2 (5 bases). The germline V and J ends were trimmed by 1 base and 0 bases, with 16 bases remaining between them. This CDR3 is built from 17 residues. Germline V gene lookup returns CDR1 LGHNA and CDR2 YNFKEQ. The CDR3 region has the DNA TGTGCCAGCAGCCAAGTATCTAACGGGGAGCTCTCCTACGAGCAGTACTTC. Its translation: CASSQVSNGELSYEQYF.

Written as DNA, the CDR3 is TGTGCCAGCAGTGTACAGGGGTTGTTGGGCTACACCTTC. As protein: CASSVQGLLGYTF. The V gene is TRBV11-2, the J gene TRBJ1-2; 7 bases match TRBD1. This CDR3 comprises 13 residues. Germline V gene sequence: CDR1 SGHAT, CDR2 FQNNGV. With 6 bases clipped from V and 8 bases from J, the junction kept 9 bases outside the gene matches. Combining the CDR3 with reference TRBV11-2 and TRBJ1-2 gives the whole variable domain EAGVAQSPRYKIIEKRQSVAFWCNPISGHATLYWYQQILGQGPKLLIQFQNNGVVDDSQLPKDRFSAERLKGVDSTLKIQPAKLEDSAVYLCASSVQGLLGYTFGSGTRLTVV.

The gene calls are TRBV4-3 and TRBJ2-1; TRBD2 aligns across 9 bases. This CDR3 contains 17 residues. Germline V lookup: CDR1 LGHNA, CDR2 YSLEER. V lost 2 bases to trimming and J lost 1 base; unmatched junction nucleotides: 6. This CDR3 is CASSQRRTSASYNEQFF. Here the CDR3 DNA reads TGCGCCAGCAGCCAACGGCGGACTAGCGCTTCCTACAATGAGCAGTTCTTC.

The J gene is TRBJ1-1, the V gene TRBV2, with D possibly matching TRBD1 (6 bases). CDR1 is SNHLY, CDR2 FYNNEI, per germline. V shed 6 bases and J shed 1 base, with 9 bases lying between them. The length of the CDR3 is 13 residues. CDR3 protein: CASSADRNTEAFF. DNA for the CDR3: TGTGCCAGCAGCGCGGACAGGAACACTGAAGCTTTCTTT.

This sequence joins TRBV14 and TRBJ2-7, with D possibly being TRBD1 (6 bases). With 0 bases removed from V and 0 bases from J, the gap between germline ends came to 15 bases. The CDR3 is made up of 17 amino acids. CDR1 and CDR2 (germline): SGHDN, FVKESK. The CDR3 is CASSQDPRQGSSYEQYF. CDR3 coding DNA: TGTGCCAGCAGCCAAGATCCCCGCCAGGGGTCCTCCTACGAGCAGTACTTC.

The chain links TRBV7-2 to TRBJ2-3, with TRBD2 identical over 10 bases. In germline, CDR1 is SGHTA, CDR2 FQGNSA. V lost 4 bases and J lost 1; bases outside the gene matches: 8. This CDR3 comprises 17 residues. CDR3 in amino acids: CASSSQSGRVGTDTQYF. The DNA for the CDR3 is TGTGCCAGCAGCTCCCAGAGCGGGAGGGTGGGCACAGATACGCAGTATTTT. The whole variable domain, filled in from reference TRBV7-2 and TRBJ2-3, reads GAGVSQSPSNKVTEKGKDVELRCDPISGHTALYWYRQSLGQGLEFLIYFQGNSAPDKSGLPSDRFSAERTGGSVSTLTIQRTQQEDSAVYLCASSSQSGRVGTDTQYFGPGTRLTVL.

The CDR3 coding sequence is TGTGCCAGCAGCTTAGATTTTGGCCACACAGATACGCAGTATTTT. Its protein is CASSLDFGHTDTQYF. V gene TRBV11-1 combines with J gene TRBJ2-3; D gene uncertain. CDR3 length: 15 residues. Germline V gives CDR1 SGHAT, CDR2 FQDESV (reference sequence). Trimming took off 1 base at V and 2 bases at J, with 10 bases between the two ends.

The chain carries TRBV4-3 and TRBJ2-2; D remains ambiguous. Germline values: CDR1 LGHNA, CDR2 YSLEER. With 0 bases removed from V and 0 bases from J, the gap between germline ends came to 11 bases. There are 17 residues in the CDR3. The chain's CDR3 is CASSQEVRSANTGELFF. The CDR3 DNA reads TGCGCCAGCAGCCAAGAAGTCCGCAGCGCGAACACCGGGGAGCTGTTTTTT.

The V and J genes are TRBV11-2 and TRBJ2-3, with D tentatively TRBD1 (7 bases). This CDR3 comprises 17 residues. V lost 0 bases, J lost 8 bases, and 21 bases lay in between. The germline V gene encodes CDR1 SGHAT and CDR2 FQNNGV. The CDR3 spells CASSLDRSPGGPGTQYF. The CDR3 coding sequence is TGTGCCAGCAGCTTAGATCGGTCTCCAGGGGGGCCAGGTACGCAGTATTTT.

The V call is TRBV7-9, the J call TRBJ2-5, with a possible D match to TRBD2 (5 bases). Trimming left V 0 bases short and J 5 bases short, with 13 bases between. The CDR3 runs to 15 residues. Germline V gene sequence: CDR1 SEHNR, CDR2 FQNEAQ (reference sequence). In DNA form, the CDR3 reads TGTGCCAGCAGCTTAGCCCTCAGCGGTCGGGAGACCCAGTACTTC. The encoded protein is CASSLALSGRETQYF.

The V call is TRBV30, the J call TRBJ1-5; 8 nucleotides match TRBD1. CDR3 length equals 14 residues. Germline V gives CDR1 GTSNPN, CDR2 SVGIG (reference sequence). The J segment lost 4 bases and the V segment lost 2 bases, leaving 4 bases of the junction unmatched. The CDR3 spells CAWSFTGGNQPQHF. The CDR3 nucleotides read TGTGCCTGGAGTTTCACAGGGGGAAATCAGCCCCAGCATTTT.

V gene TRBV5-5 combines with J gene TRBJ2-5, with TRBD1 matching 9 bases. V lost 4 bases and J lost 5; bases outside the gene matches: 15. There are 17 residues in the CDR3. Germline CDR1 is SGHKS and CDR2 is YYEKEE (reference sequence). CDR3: CASSPTLRDRVWETQYF. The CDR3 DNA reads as TGTGCCAGCAGCCCCACCCTCCGGGACAGGGTTTGGGAGACCCAGTACTTC.

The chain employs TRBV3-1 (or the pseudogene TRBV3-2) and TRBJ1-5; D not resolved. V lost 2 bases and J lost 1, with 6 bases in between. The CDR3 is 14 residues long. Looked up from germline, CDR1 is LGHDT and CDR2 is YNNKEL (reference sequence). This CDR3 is CASSQQVSNQPQHF. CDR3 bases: TGTGCCAGCAGCCAACAGGTGAGCAATCAGCCCCAGCATTTT.

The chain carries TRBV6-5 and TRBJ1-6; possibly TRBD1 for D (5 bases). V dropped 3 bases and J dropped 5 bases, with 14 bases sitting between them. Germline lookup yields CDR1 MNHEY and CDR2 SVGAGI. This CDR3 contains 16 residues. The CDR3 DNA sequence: TGTGCCAGCAGTTATAGGGACTGGAAAAATAATTCACCCCTCCACTTT. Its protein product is CASSYRDWKNNSPLHF.